The 7 T cell receptor beta chains below all came from one sample that was sequenced in a study of blood T cell repertoires in COVID-19. Sequencing was performed with immunoSEQ multiplex PCR; in TCRdb, only in-frame clones are kept and a portion is missing. The sample has around 300,000 clones, 85% to 90% seen once. Input material: peripheral blood. The receptor set was obtained from a woman in her 40s with COVID-19, enrolled during active disease.

A single count supports this clone. The genes are TRBV27 and TRBJ2-7; 12 nucleotides agree with TRBD1. This CDR3 contains 15 residues. Germline V lookup: CDR1 MNHEY, CDR2 SMNVEV (reference sequence). The J segment lost 2 bases and the V segment lost 3 bases, leaving 2 bases of the junction unmatched. CDR3 bases: TGTGCCAGCAGTTTGGGACAGGGGGCGGCCTACGAGCAGTACTTC. The encoded protein is CASSLGQGAAYEQYF.

The table lists this clone with a count of one. The rearrangement uses TRBV28 and TRBJ2-5; 7 positions agree with TRBD2. The CDR3 runs to 14 residues. Per germline, CDR1 MDHEN and CDR2 SYDVKM. V gave up 7 bases and J gave up 5 bases; unmatched junction bases: 10. The chain's CDR3 is CASKSPGEGETQYF. The DNA for the CDR3 is TGTGCCAGCAAGAGTCCGGGGGAGGGGGAGACCCAGTACTTC.

The J gene is TRBJ1-3, the V gene TRBV5-1; 10 nucleotides match TRBD1. The CDR3 is made up of 19 amino acids. The junction had 13 bases not matched to a gene; V was cut back by 4 bases and J by 0 bases. The V gene's germline CDR1 is SGHRS and CDR2 YFSETQ. CDR3 sequence: CASSLPGTGDVYSGNTIYF. The CDR3 DNA sequence: TGCGCCAGCAGCCTCCCCGGGACAGGGGACGTATACTCTGGAAACACCATATATTTT.

This chain joins TRBV30 and TRBJ2-1; the D gene is possibly TRBD2 (5 bases). Germline lookup yields CDR1 GTSNPN and CDR2 SVGIG (reference sequence). CDR3 length: 12 amino acids. V was clipped by 4 bases and J by 7 bases, with 11 bases between them. CDR3 residues: CAWKRTGNEQFF. The CDR3 coding sequence is TGTGCCTGGAAACGCACGGGAAATGAGCAGTTCTTC.

The chain is built from TRBV11-2 and TRBJ2-7; the match to TRBD1 covers 10 bases. The CDR3 is made up of 14 amino acids. CDR1 is SGHAT and CDR2 is FQNNGV in the germline V gene. V shed 7 bases, J shed 6 bases, and the junction held 9 bases outside the gene matches. CDR3 in DNA: TGTGCCAGCAACCGAGGGACAGGGGTGGGCGAGCAGTACTTC. Translated: CASNRGTGVGEQYF.

The chain recombines TRBV6-4 with TRBJ1-2, with 8 nucleotides matching TRBD1. The germline V gene encodes CDR1 MRHNA and CDR2 SNTAGT. The CDR3 is 17 amino acids. Unmatched junction bases numbered 15, after V lost 5 bases and J lost 4 bases. In DNA form, the CDR3 reads TGTGCCAGCAGTCAATTCACAACCGGGACAGGACCCTATGGCTACACCTTC. Translating it yields CASSQFTTGTGPYGYTF.

The chain carries TRBV7-2 and TRBJ1-1; TRBD1 is a possible D gene (6 bases). CDR1 is SGHTA, CDR2 FQGNSA, per germline. The CDR3 contains 15 residues. Trimming took off 3 bases at V and 4 bases at J, with 15 bases between the two ends. The CDR3, as DNA: TGTGCCAGCAGCTTTCGGGGGGGCGTTAGCACTGAAGCTTTCTTT. It translates to CASSFRGGVSTEAFF.